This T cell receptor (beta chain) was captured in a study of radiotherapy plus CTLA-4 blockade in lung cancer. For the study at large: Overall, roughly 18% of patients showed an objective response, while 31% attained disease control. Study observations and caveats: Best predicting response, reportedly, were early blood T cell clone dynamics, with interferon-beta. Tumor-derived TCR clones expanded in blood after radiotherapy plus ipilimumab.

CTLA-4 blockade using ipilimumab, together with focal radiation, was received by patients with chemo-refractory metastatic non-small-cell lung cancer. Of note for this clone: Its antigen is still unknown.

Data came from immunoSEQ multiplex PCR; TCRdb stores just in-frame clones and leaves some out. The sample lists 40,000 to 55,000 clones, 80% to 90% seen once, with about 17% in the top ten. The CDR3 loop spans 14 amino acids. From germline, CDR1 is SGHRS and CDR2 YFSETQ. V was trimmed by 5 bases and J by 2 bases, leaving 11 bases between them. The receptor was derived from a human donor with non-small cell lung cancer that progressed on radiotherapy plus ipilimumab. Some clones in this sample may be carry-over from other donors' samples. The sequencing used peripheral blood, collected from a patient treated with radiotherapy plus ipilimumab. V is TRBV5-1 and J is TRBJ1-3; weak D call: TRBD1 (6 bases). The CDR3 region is CASRPQGPGNTIYF. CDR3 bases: TGCGCCAGCAGACCACAGGGCCCTGGAAACACCATATATTTT. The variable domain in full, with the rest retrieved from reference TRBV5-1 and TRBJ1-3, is KAGVTQTPRYLIKTRGQQVTLSCSPISGHRSVSWYQQTPGQGLQFLFEYFSETQRNKGNFPGRFSGRQFSNSRSEMNVSTLELGDSALYLCASRPQGPGNTIYFGEGSWLTVV.